This TCR beta chain was found in a study of T cells in Graves' hyperthyroidism and ophthalmopathy (dated by TCRdb to the late 2010s). About the investigation overall: A discovery cohort of about 96 patients, roughly 45 with Graves' ophthalmopathy and about 58 with stable Graves' hyperthyroidism, was used to find distinguishing TCR V-J signatures. The study also compared thyroid tissue and blood T-cell repertoires from over 5 Graves' hyperthyroidism patients. According to the paper, TCR Vbeta CDR3 sequencing was carried out on around 140 peripheral blood samples, which came from fewer than 50 ophthalmopathy, some 73 hyperthyroidism and roughly 17 progressor patients. Prospective prediction of ophthalmopathy was tested in an independent validation cohort of under 20 hyperthyroidism patients and 17 patients who later progressed to ophthalmopathy. After sampling, hyperthyroidism patients received methimazole starting at 30 mg daily, and ophthalmopathy patients received high-dose intravenous methylprednisolone. The 100 discovery patients were randomly split 7:3 into training and test sets. General findings and caveats noted by the study authors: Ophthalmopathy was separated from stable hyperthyroidism by a 13 V-J signature model, with around 88% sensitivity and about 81% specificity obtained in cross-validation and 80%/75% obtained in testing. Blood samples also contained most of the expanded thyroid clonotypes (frequency above 0.001), which suggests that blood repertoires may reflect thyroid immune responses. No statistical method was used to fix the sample size in advance, and group allocation was not hidden from the investigators. In validation, the model predicted progression to ophthalmopathy a median of around 6.5 months before onset, with roughly 71% sensitivity and about 72% specificity.

TCR beta CDR3 regions were amplified from RNA transcripts. For the first round of RT-PCR on the TCR CDR3, the HTBI primer set was used together with the Qiagen OneStep RT-PCR kit. The libraries were constructed in a second round of multiplex PCR and then size-selected and purified. The libraries were sequenced on an Illumina HiSeq2000 using paired-end 100 bp reads. Under the source paper's analysis protocol: SOAPnuke was used to process the raw data, with reads discarded if the reads contained adapters or uncalled bases, had a mean Phred below 15, or lacked an exact constant-primer or identifier match. High-quality paired reads were merged using COPE v1.2.5, and each unique nucleotide sequence was defined as a clonotype. Clonotypes were aligned to IMGT TRBV, TRBD and TRBJ reference segments using MiTCR v1.1. The analysis was restricted to V-J combinations with a frequency above 0.0001, which together covered approximately 99% of the repertoires. The TCS score was defined as the ratio of F50 (clonal expansion) to E x V (chaos), calculated using BLOSUM62-based TCRdist between CDR3 peptides within each V-J. Welch's t-statistics and random forest reduced just over 500 V-J features to 13, which were used in a naive Bayes classifier (R e1071). The similarity between thyroid and blood repertoires was quantified using the Morisita-Horn index. TCRdb handled the public reads itself, with Q25 trimming in fastp and clone calling in MiXCR, and kept productive beta chains. A single entry per CDR3 protein holds the most common genes and DNA from its merged rows. V and J calls and clone size were set by TCRdb, not the authors. For this sample the table gives hundreds of thousands of distinct CDR3 sequences, of which 45% were detected only once. The ten largest clonotypes hold more than 7% of the sample.

About this clonotype itself: Its antigen remains unidentified. No much larger clonotype is one base removed from it; base qualities were not supplied.

Any patient with an uncontrolled infection, another autoimmune disease, pregnancy or lactation was excluded. Diagnoses relied on clinical symptoms, serum thyroxine and TRAb, thyroid ultrasound and orbital computed tomography. Trizol reagent was used to extract total RNA, and RNA quality was then checked on an Agilent 2100 Bioanalyzer. V loses 4 bases, J loses 4 bases, and the germline ends lie 19 bases apart. The CDR3 holds 17 amino acids from the cysteine to the phenylalanine. Only the CDR3 region is kept as DNA, spanning 51 bases read in frame from base 1. Per the germline V gene, MDHEN is the CDR1 and SYDVKM is the CDR2.

The sample taken for sequencing was peripheral blood or thyroid tissue (not recorded which). The chain employs TRBV28 and TRBJ1-4; TRBD1 is possibly the D segment (6 matching bases). The sequence derives from an adult man with Graves' disease, either hyperthyroidism or ophthalmopathy (not recorded which). The DNA sequence is TGTGCCAGCAGTTCGATTGCTGGTGGGGGCGGTAATGAAAAACTGTTTTTT. It encodes CASSSIAGGGGNEKLFF.